A single sample gave rise to the 12 T cell receptor beta chains below, sequenced in a study of T cell changes during pregnancy in multiple sclerosis. The data were produced by immunoSEQ multiplex PCR, yet TCRdb's version contains in-frame clones alone and is incomplete. The sample has 65,000 to 85,000 clones; nearly 95% are singletons. This sample comprised CD4+ T cells from peripheral blood mononuclear cells, obtained after pregnancy. The source of these receptors is a female donor with multiple sclerosis, enrolled in a pregnancy study.

V usage is TRBV19 and J usage is TRBJ2-1, with TRBD2 matching over 8 bases. The CDR3 covers 16 residues. With V trimmed by 4 bases and J by 7 bases, 12 bases remained unmatched. CDR1 and CDR2 from the germline V gene are LNHDA and SQIVND (reference sequence). The CDR3 spells CASSSWTSSGANEQFF. The CDR3 nucleotides read TGTGCCAGTAGTAGTTGGACTAGCAGTGGCGCGAATGAGCAGTTCTTC.

The chain has TRBV5-4 and TRBJ1-1, with 8 bases fitting TRBD1. Germline loops: CDR1 SGHNT, CDR2 YYREEE (reference sequence). After removal of 4 bases from V and 11 bases from J, the junction contained 7 bases not matched to a gene. The CDR3 is made up of 12 amino acids. The CDR3 region is CASSRQGARAFF. In DNA form, the CDR3 reads TGTGCCAGCAGCCGTCAGGGGGCGCGGGCTTTCTTT.

The V call is TRBV28, the J call TRBJ2-2, with D uncertain. Germline lookup yields CDR1 MDHEN and CDR2 SYDVKM. The CDR3 extends over 12 amino acids. Between the trimmed V and J ends, which lost 5 bases and 2 bases, there was a span of 3 bases. For the CDR3, the DNA is TGTGCCAGCAGTCTCAACACCGGGGAGCTGTTTTTT. Residues: CASSLNTGELFF.

The chain recombines TRBV1 with TRBJ2-7; TRBD2 is taken as the D call from the table, unchecked against the DNA. TRBV1 is a recognized pseudogene. The CDR3 is 15 residues long. DNA for the CDR3: TGCACCAGCAGCCAGCGGGTTATGGGGGGACCCGAGCAGTACTTC. Translation gives CTSSQRVMGGPEQYF.

The chain couples TRBV5-4 to TRBJ1-6, with D hard to call. V was cut by 2 bases and J by 0 bases, with 12 bases left in between. This CDR3 has 17 amino acids. Per germline, CDR1 SGHNT and CDR2 YYREEE (reference sequence). The CDR3 nucleotides read TGTGCCAGCAGCTTTCGAGGGTCCCTCTCCTATAATTCACCCCTCCACTTT. Its protein is CASSFRGSLSYNSPLHF. The full variable domain, completed using reference TRBV5-4 and TRBJ1-6, is ETGVTQSPTHLIKTRGQQVTLRCSSQSGHNTVSWYQQALGQGPQFIFQYYREEENGRGNFPPRFSGLQFPNYSSELNVNALELDDSALYLCASSFRGSLSYNSPLHFGNGTRLTVT.

The chain carries TRBV11-2 and TRBJ2-7; D is uncertain. Germline CDR1 SGHAT, CDR2 FQNNGV. Trimming removed 0 bases from V and 6 bases from J, with 6 bases in between. The CDR3 is made up of 12 amino acids. The CDR3 loop reads CASSLEQAEQYF. CDR3 nucleotides: TGTGCCAGCAGCTTAGAGCAGGCCGAGCAGTACTTC.

The genes are TRBV6-1 and TRBJ2-7, with no clear D. The CDR3 sequence is 15 residues long. Trimming took off 2 bases at V and 2 bases at J, with 13 bases between the two ends. Germline lookup yields CDR1 MNHNS and CDR2 SASEGT. Here the CDR3 reads CASSEIGGPTYEQYF. The CDR3 bases are TGTGCCAGCAGTGAAATAGGCGGTCCTACCTACGAGCAGTACTTC.

The V and J genes are TRBV10-3 and TRBJ1-5; TRBD1 matches 8 bases. V trimming: 9 bases; J trimming: 9 bases; junction bases outside the gene matches: 13. CDR1 is ENHRY, CDR2 SYGVKD, per germline. The CDR3 covers 14 residues. The CDR3 spells CAMQDGTGQGPQHF. As DNA, the CDR3 is TGTGCCATGCAAGACGGGACAGGTCAGGGGCCCCAGCATTTT.

J is TRBJ2-5 and V is TRBV10-3; 8 positions agree with TRBD2. CDR1 and CDR2 from the germline V gene are ENHRY and SYGVKD. Trimming cost V 9 bases and J 5 bases; bases outside gene matches: 8. There are 13 residues in the CDR3. The CDR3 here is CAIAAGVGETQYF. CDR3 bases: TGTGCCATTGCAGCGGGGGTGGGGGAGACCCAGTACTTC.

The V and J genes are TRBV6-5 and TRBJ1-3, with a tentative D call TRBD1 (6 bases). This CDR3 is 14 amino acids long. Germline V lookup: CDR1 MNHEY, CDR2 SVGAGI. The ends were cut back, 4 bases at V and 4 bases at J, with 11 bases in the middle. In nucleotides, the CDR3 is TGTGCCAGCAGTTGGACAGCGGTGGGAAACACCATATATTTT. It translates to CASSWTAVGNTIYF.

This rearrangement joins TRBV7-3 to TRBJ2-2, with 7 bases aligning to TRBD2. The CDR3 spans 15 residues. The germline CDR1 and CDR2 sequences are SGHTA and FQGTGA. J was trimmed by 6 bases and V by 5 bases; bases with no gene match: 9. The CDR3 DNA is TGTGCCAGCAGCCCCAGGATCCGGGGGGCCGGGGAGCTGTTTTTT. It is translated as CASSPRIRGAGELFF.

The chain has TRBV9 and TRBJ2-3; 11 nucleotides match TRBD1. The trim removed 4 bases at V and 7 bases at J, leaving 5 bases unmatched. CDR1 is SGDLS, CDR2 YYNGEE, per germline. This CDR3 spans 14 amino acids. This chain's CDR3 is CASSPGQGAYTQYF. CDR3 coding DNA: TGTGCCAGCAGCCCAGGACAGGGGGCGTATACGCAGTATTTT.